These T cell receptor beta chains were read from a single sample in a study of STAT3 mutations in large granular lymphocyte leukemia. Sequenced by immunoSEQ multiplex PCR; TCRdb stores in-frame clones only, minus some. The repertoire holds 2,000 or so clones, around 53% seen once, with 75% in the top ten. The sequenced sample was peripheral blood mononuclear cells. These receptors were obtained from a man between 60 and 70 years old with T-cell large granular lymphocyte leukemia. Some clones in this sample may be carry-over from other donors' samples. Both conserved end residues are part of each CDR3. The order of the fields is CDR3 DNA, CDR3 protein, D gene, V gene, J gene, clone size. D genes are given only for firm matches. Size is stated for part of the rows, as once, few or many counts, or as a class when the clone is expanded.

TGTGCCAGCTCGGGACAGGGCATCACTGAAGCTTTCTTT	CASSGQGITEAFF	TRBD1	TRBV18	TRBJ1-1	-
TGCGCCAGCAGCCTGCGGAGGGAGTCACCCCTCCACTTT	CASSLRRESPLHF	-	TRBV4-3	TRBJ1-6	few
TGCAGCGTTGGACAGGGCGACGAGCAGTACTTC	CSVGQGDEQYF	TRBD1	TRBV29-1	TRBJ2-7	-
TGTGCCATTGGAAGGGAATATAGCAATCAGCCCCAGCATTTT	CAIGREYSNQPQHF	-	TRBV10-3	TRBJ1-5	once
TGTGCCAGCTCACAGGACAGATCGCGAGAGCAGTACTTC	CASSQDRSREQYF	-	TRBV18	TRBJ2-7	-
TGTGCCAGCTCACCAACCCCTAATCGACAGGGCCGAGATAATTCACCCCTCCACTTT	CASSPTPNRQGRDNSPLHF	TRBD1	TRBV18	TRBJ1-6	-
TGTGCCAGCAGCGTACACACAGAGAACACTGAAGCTTTCTTT	CASSVHTENTEAFF	-	TRBV9	TRBJ1-1	-
TGTGCCAGCAGCGTCGGGGGGGACTATGGCTACACCTTC	CASSVGGDYGYTF	-	TRBV9	TRBJ1-2	-
TGTGCCAGCAGCGCCCCCAGGTACTATGGCTACACCTTC	CASSAPRYYGYTF	-	TRBV9	TRBJ1-2	-
TGTGCCAGCAAGCGCAGGGGACTCTACGAGCAGTACTTC	CASKRRGLYEQYF	-	TRBV13	TRBJ2-7	-
TGTGCCAGCAGCCCCCCGGGCGATTCACCCCTCCACTTT	CASSPPGDSPLHF	-	TRBV9	TRBJ1-6	-
TGTGCCTGGAGTGTACTGGGTGGCTACACCTTC	CAWSVLGGYTF	-	TRBV30	TRBJ1-2	-
TGTGCCAGCTCACCACAGTACAATGGTCAAGGGGAGCAGTACTTC	CASSPQYNGQGEQYF	-	TRBV18	TRBJ2-7	-
TGTGCCAGCAGCTTCTACGGGAATTACGAGCAGTACTTC	CASSFYGNYEQYF	-	TRBV13	TRBJ2-7	-
TGCGCCAGCAGCTTGGAAGGCATGGTTGGCTACACCTTC	CASSLEGMVGYTF	-	TRBV5-1	TRBJ1-2	-
TGCGCCAGCAACCCACTCGGGGCAGGGGGCCCAAACACTGAAGCTTTCTTT	CASNPLGAGGPNTEAFF	TRBD1	TRBV4-1	TRBJ1-1	large
TGTGCCAGCAGCCTGCCCGGGACAGGGGCAAATGGCTACACCTTC	CASSLPGTGANGYTF	TRBD1	TRBV5-4	TRBJ1-2	-
TGTGCCAGCCGGGTCCGGGACGACTCCTACGAGCAGTACTTC	CASRVRDDSYEQYF	-	TRBV18	TRBJ2-7	-
TGTGCCAGCTCCCCGCAAAGGGCGGGCGGGCAAGAGACCCAGTACTTC	CASSPQRAGGQETQYF	-	TRBV18	TRBJ2-5	-
TGTGCCAGCAGCACGACAGGGGGCGTTGAAAAACTGTTTTTT	CASSTTGGVEKLFF	TRBD1	TRBV6-6	TRBJ1-4	once
TGTGCCAGCAGCAAAGATGGGGCAATGGGCCCTAACTATGGCTACACCTTC	CASSKDGAMGPNYGYTF	-	TRBV21-1	TRBJ1-2	few
TGTGCCAGCAGTACCACAGATACGCAGTATTTT	CASSTTDTQYF	-	TRBV6-5	TRBJ2-3	-
TGCGCCAGCAGCTTAGTGGTCAGTATCGGAGAAAAACTGTTTTTT	CASSLVVSIGEKLFF	-	TRBV5-1	TRBJ1-4	few
TGTGCCTGGAGCGGACGGTCCTACGAGCAGTACTTC	CAWSGRSYEQYF	-	TRBV30	TRBJ2-7	once
TGTGCCAGCAGTGTGTATGGGGGGAAAGAGACCCAGTACTTC	CASSVYGGKETQYF	-	TRBV2	TRBJ2-5	-
TGTGCCTGGAGGGGGCAAGGCAATCAGCCCCAGCATTTT	CAWRGQGNQPQHF	-	TRBV30	TRBJ1-5	-
TGTGCCAGCAGCCCGAACAGGGTAGGGGCCTACGAGCAGTACTTC	CASSPNRVGAYEQYF	-	TRBV7-8	TRBJ2-7	few
TGTGCCAGCAGCTCCCACAATAATTCACCCCTCCACTTT	CASSSHNNSPLHF	-	TRBV7-9	TRBJ1-6	large
TGCGCCAGCAGCTTGTACAGGGGGACTCCTAATGAAAAACTGTTTTTT	CASSLYRGTPNEKLFF	TRBD1	TRBV5-1	TRBJ1-4	few
TGCGCCAGCACGCGGGACTCCTACAATGAGCAGTTCTTC	CASTRDSYNEQFF	-	TRBV5-1	TRBJ2-1	-
TGTGCCAGTAGTATTTCACTCGGATCCGAGCAGTACTTC	CASSISLGSEQYF	-	TRBV19	TRBJ2-7	medium-sized
TGCGCCAGCAGCACCGGGACTAGGGGCACAGATACGCAGTATTTT	CASSTGTRGTDTQYF	TRBD2	TRBV5-1	TRBJ2-3	-
TGTGCCAGCAGCTTGGGGGTATCCCATCAGCCCCAGCATTTT	CASSLGVSHQPQHF	-	TRBV5-5	TRBJ1-5	few
TGCGCCAGCAGCTTTCAACAGGTCGAAGAGACCCAGTACTTC	CASSFQQVEETQYF	-	TRBV5-1	TRBJ2-5	-
TGTGCCAGCAGCTTGGACTATGGCTACACCTTC	CASSLDYGYTF	-	TRBV7-9	TRBJ1-2	-
TGTGCCTCGGACAACCCCAAGGGGCAGTACTTC	CASDNPKGQYF	-	TRBV30	TRBJ2-7	-
TGCGCCAGCAGTCTGACACGGGCAAACTATGGCTACACCTTC	CASSLTRANYGYTF	-	TRBV4-3	TRBJ1-2	-
TGTGCCATCAGTGAGTCAGGCGACCACTATAATTCACCCCTCCACTTT	CAISESGDHYNSPLHF	-	TRBV10-3	TRBJ1-6	-
TGCAGCGTTAGGAGGGCGGCGTCCTACGAGCAGTACTTC	CSVRRAASYEQYF	-	TRBV29-1	TRBJ2-7	-
TGTGCCAGCAGTTACGGGACAGGCTACGAGCAGTACTTC	CASSYGTGYEQYF	TRBD1	TRBV6-5	TRBJ2-7	few
TGCAGCGTTGTTGTGGCCTCGACACAGTACTTC	CSVVVASTQYF	-	TRBV29-1	TRBJ2-7	-
TGTGCCACAAACTGGGGGGGGACCTACGAGCAGTACTTC	CATNWGGTYEQYF	TRBD2	TRBV10-3	TRBJ2-7	-
TGTGCCAGCTCACCAGATCTGGGCTCTGAAGCTTTCTTT	CASSPDLGSEAFF	-	TRBV18	TRBJ1-1	-
TGCAGCGTTGCGGCAAGGACAGGTGATACGCAGTATTTT	CSVAARTGDTQYF	TRBD1	TRBV29-1	TRBJ2-3	-
TGTGCCAGCAGCTTAAGGGACGGAAGCTATGGCTACACCTTC	CASSLRDGSYGYTF	-	TRBV7-9	TRBJ1-2	-
TGTGCCTGGAGTATTACTAGCAATGAGCAGTTCTTC	CAWSITSNEQFF	-	TRBV30	TRBJ2-1	once
TGTGCCAGCAGCTTACCCACAGGGGGCGGCTCCTATAATTCACCCCTCCACTTT	CASSLPTGGGSYNSPLHF	TRBD1	TRBV7-9	TRBJ1-6	-
TGTGCCAGCAGCTTAGAGGGGCTGTATGGCTACACCTTC	CASSLEGLYGYTF	-	TRBV7-9	TRBJ1-2	few
TGTGCCTGGAATGACGGGGGGCAAGAGACCCAGTACTTC	CAWNDGGQETQYF	TRBD2	TRBV30	TRBJ2-5	-
TGTGCCATCAGTGAAAGCGGGGGGCCCTACAATGAGCAGTTCTTC	CAISESGGPYNEQFF	TRBD2	TRBV10-3	TRBJ2-1	-
TGCGCCAGCAGCCCTACCTCGGGACAGGGGAATGGCTACACCTTC	CASSPTSGQGNGYTF	TRBD1	TRBV5-1	TRBJ1-2	-